This T cell receptor beta chain was captured by sequencing in a study of blood T cell repertoires in COVID-19. Overall study: Samples representing acute and convalescent COVID-19 were sourced from the United States, Italy and Spain. PBMCs, B-cell-depleted T cells, or T cells were the source of the cDNA or gDNA that made up the material.

This CDR3 has 15 amino acids. Germline CDR1 is LGHDT and CDR2 is YNNKEL (reference sequence). Of note for this clone: The junction does not match germline at one end; this may be a read error.

Seattle's enrolled individuals joined amid active infection and were then monitored longitudinally. Study processing details: Amplification with reference gene primers provided the estimates of nucleated cell counts. Method: immunoSEQ multiplex PCR; TCRdb's copy keeps in-frame clones and lacks some. V, J and clone size are those of that table, while D and trimming were read from the DNA. The sample lists around 310,000 clones, around 91% occurring once. The chain has TRBV3-1 (or the pseudogene TRBV3-2) and TRBJ2-7; tentatively, D is TRBD2 (5 bases). The material sequenced was peripheral blood. The sequence came from a woman in her forties with COVID-19, enrolled during active disease. The DNA for the CDR3 is TGTGCCAGCAGCCGTAGGAGGCGGGCCTCCTACGGGCAGTACTTC. Translated: CASSRRRRASYGQYF.